These 26 T cell receptor beta chains came from one sample sequenced in a study of CD8 T cells in ankylosing spondylitis. TCRdb called the 5' RACE reads again in MiXCR, with one record for every CDR3 protein. There are about 92,000 distinct CDR3 sequences in the sample; 8.5% to 9% occur only once, and roughly 5.6% lies in the top ten. Sequencing was performed on blood, either unsorted or a sorted T cell fraction (not recorded which). These receptors were obtained from a male donor with ankylosing spondylitis or in good health (not recorded which).

This clonotype showed up many times. The chain uses TRBV6-2 or TRBV6-3 and TRBJ2-7; TRBD2 might be the D (5 bases). Germline V gene sequence: CDR1 MNHEY, CDR2 SVGEGT. V shed 0 bases and J shed 0 bases, with 12 bases lying between them. The length of the CDR3 is 16 residues. CDR3: CASSYSTNQPSYEQYF. CDR3 bases: TGTGCCAGCAGTTACTCGACTAACCAGCCCTCCTACGAGCAGTACTTC.

This clonotype was observed many times. The CDR3 DNA follows: TGTGCCAGCAGCTCACTAGCGGGGCGATCCTACAATGAGCAGTTCTTC. It yields the protein CASSSLAGRSYNEQFF. This rearrangement joins TRBV7-6 to TRBJ2-1, with 10 bases matching TRBD2. CDR1 is SGHVS and CDR2 is FNYEAQ in the germline V gene. V shed 4 bases and J 1 base; nucleotides not matched to a gene: 4. CDR3 size: 16 residues.

The table lists this clonotype with many counts. The rearrangement uses TRBV5-5 and TRBJ2-1; TRBD2 is a possible D gene (6 bases). From germline, CDR1 is SGHKS and CDR2 YYEKEE (reference sequence). Trimming removed 3 bases from V and 4 bases from J, with 17 bases in between. This CDR3 has 16 residues. CDR3 loop: CASSYRDSPIYNEQFF. The CDR3 bases are TGTGCCAGCAGCTACCGGGACTCCCCAATTTACAATGAGCAGTTCTTC.

This clonotype was counted many times. This rearrangement joins TRBV3-1 to TRBJ2-1; TRBD2 matches at 15 bases. Germline loops: CDR1 LGHDT, CDR2 YNNKEL (reference sequence). CDR3 length equals 18 residues. Unmatched junction bases numbered 9, after V lost 4 bases and J lost 5 bases. The CDR3 protein is CASSLLGLAGGIDNEQFF. CDR3 in DNA: TGTGCCAGCAGCCTTCTGGGACTAGCGGGGGGAATAGACAATGAGCAGTTCTTC.

This clonotype was seen at least ten times. The V gene is TRBV5-1, the J gene TRBJ2-5; D is undetermined. CDR3 size: 15 residues. The V end lost 1 base, the J end lost 7 bases, and 17 bases lay between the germline ends. The germline V gene has CDR1 SGHRS and CDR2 YFSETQ. The CDR3 here is CASSLTGGVGGTQYF. In nucleotides, the CDR3 is TGCGCCAGCAGCTTGACTGGTGGCGTCGGCGGGACCCAGTACTTC.

This clonotype was recorded many times. This chain joins TRBV3-1 and TRBJ2-1; tentative D call: TRBD1 (6 bases). Germline CDR1 LGHDT, CDR2 YNNKEL (reference sequence). Between the trimmed V and J ends, which lost 0 bases and 9 bases, there was a span of 9 bases. This CDR3 has 13 residues. This CDR3 is CASSQEGGIEQFF. CDR3 nucleotides: TGTGCCAGCAGCCAAGAAGGGGGAATTGAGCAGTTCTTC.

This clonotype came up a few times. The gene calls are TRBV7-9 and TRBJ2-1; D may match TRBD1 or TRBD2 (6 bases each). The CDR3 is 15 residues long. The germline CDR1 and CDR2 sequences are SEHNR and FQNEAQ (reference sequence). Trimming pared 5 bases from V and 1 base from J, leaving 12 bases between. This CDR3 reads CASSRGGGSYNEQFF. The DNA of the CDR3 is TGTGCCAGCAGCCGCGGAGGGGGATCCTACAATGAGCAGTTCTTC.

This clonotype was seen more than once but under ten times. A clone one base away is much larger, so this may be a read error. The chain couples TRBV14 to TRBJ2-7; 7 bases line up with TRBD2. The CDR3 sequence is 14 residues long. Germline CDR1 reads SGHDN; CDR2 reads FVKESK. V dropped 1 base and J dropped 0; count of bases not matched to a gene: 0. The CDR3 region has the DNA TGTGCCAGCAGCCAAGGGACTAGCTCCTACGAGCAGTACTTC. Translated: CASSQGTSSYEQYF.

There are many counts of this clonotype. The chain combines TRBV7-2 with TRBJ1-2; D unresolved. Between the trimmed V and J ends, which lost 1 base and 4 bases, there was a span of 10 bases. CDR1 SGHTA and CDR2 FQGNSA come from the germline V gene. The CDR3 loop spans 14 amino acids. CDR3 sequence reads: CASSLVNTAYGYTF. The CDR3 nucleotides read TGTGCCAGCAGCTTAGTAAACACAGCCTATGGCTACACCTTC.

This clonotype has at least ten counts. The genes are TRBV7-2 and TRBJ2-7; 8 nucleotides agree with TRBD1. The CDR3 totals 15 residues. Germline CDR1 is SGHTA and CDR2 is FQGNSA. Trimming removed 7 bases from V and 0 bases from J; junction bases left unmatched: 8. In nucleotides, the CDR3 is TGTGCCAGCACCCGAGGTGGGACAGGCTCCTACGAGCAGTACTTC. It encodes CASTRGGTGSYEQYF.

Ten or more counts support this clonotype. This chain connects TRBV29-1 to TRBJ2-7; D may be TRBD1 or TRBD2 (5 bases each). The V end lost 7 bases, the J end lost 3 bases, and 16 bases lay between the germline ends. This CDR3 spans 13 amino acids. Germline V CDR1 and CDR2: SQVTM, ANQGSEA. The CDR3 loop reads CSAAGGIGYEQYF. The CDR3 bases are TGCAGCGCCGCTGGGGGAATCGGCTACGAGCAGTACTTC.

This clonotype was seen many times. The V gene is TRBV27, the J gene TRBJ1-6; D call uncertain. The germline CDR1 and CDR2 sequences are MNHEY and SMNVEV (reference sequence). V was clipped by 2 bases and J by 7 bases, with 9 bases between them. This CDR3 contains 14 residues. The CDR3 DNA reads as TGTGCCAGCAGTTTACAACAGACAAATTCACCCCTCCACTTT. Protein product: CASSLQQTNSPLHF.

Ten or more counts support this clonotype. The chain couples TRBV7-6 to TRBJ2-1; 8 positions match TRBD2. Trimming at V came to 2 bases and at J to 1 base, leaving 4 bases not matched to a gene. CDR1 is SGHVS and CDR2 is FNYEAQ in the germline V gene. The length of the CDR3 is 16 residues. The CDR3 is CASSLLRGDSYNEQFF. CDR3 DNA: TGTGCCAGCAGCTTACTGCGGGGGGATTCCTACAATGAGCAGTTCTTC. Together with reference TRBV7-6 and TRBJ2-1, the CDR3 gives the full variable domain: GAGVSQSPRYKVTKRGQDVALRCDPISGHVSLYWYRQALGQGPEFLTYFNYEAQQDKSGLPNDRFSAERPEGSISTLTIQRTEQRDSAMYRCASSLLRGDSYNEQFFGPGTRLTVL.

This clonotype occurred many times. The gene calls are TRBV5-1 and TRBJ2-7; 10 positions agree with TRBD1. The CDR3 loop spans 15 amino acids. J was trimmed by 7 bases and V by 1 base; bases with no gene match: 8. From germline, CDR1 is SGHRS and CDR2 YFSETQ. Written as DNA, the CDR3 is TGCGCCAGCAGCTTGAGGACAGGGGGAGAAGTGGAGCAGTACTTC. Amino acid sequence: CASSLRTGGEVEQYF.

This clonotype was counted ten times or more. The chain joins TRBV5-1 to TRBJ2-3; no clear D. Trimming pared 0 bases from V and 1 base from J, leaving 15 bases between. The germline CDR1 and CDR2 sequences are SGHRS and YFSETQ. The CDR3 is 17 amino acids. CDR3 sequence: CASSLDSWNRRTDTQYF. The CDR3 DNA follows: TGCGCCAGCAGCTTGGACTCGTGGAACCGCCGCACAGATACGCAGTATTTT.

This clonotype has a count of ten or more. The J gene is TRBJ2-1, the V gene TRBV6-1, with TRBD1 identical over 10 bases. The CDR3 spans 15 residues. J lost 3 bases, V lost 6 bases, and 5 bases had no gene match. Per the germline V gene, CDR1 is MNHNS and CDR2 is SASEGT. The CDR3 sequence is CASRPGTGVYNEQFF. The CDR3 DNA reads TGTGCCAGCAGGCCCGGGACAGGGGTCTACAATGAGCAGTTCTTC.

This clonotype was observed at least ten times. This chain connects TRBV3-1 to TRBJ2-7; D may be TRBD1 (5 bases). CDR3 length: 11 residues. The V end was cut by 3 bases, the J end by 9 bases, with 9 bases between. Per the germline V gene, CDR1 is LGHDT and CDR2 is YNNKEL (reference sequence). The CDR3 nucleotides are TGTGCCAGCAGCCAGGGAAGGGGGCAGTACTTC. Residues: CASSQGRGQYF.

This clonotype was seen more than once but under ten times. CDR3 protein: CSALSRGGGKAGELFF. The CDR3 DNA is TGCAGTGCTTTGTCGCGGGGGGGCGGGAAGGCCGGGGAGCTGTTTTTT. V and J are TRBV20-1 and TRBJ2-2; 9 bases fit TRBD2. The ends lost 5 bases at V and 6 bases at J; junction bases unmatched: 13. The CDR3 has 16 residues. Germline CDR1 DFQATT, CDR2 SNEGSKA (reference sequence).

This clonotype was detected ten times or more. CDR3 amino acids: CASVQLSMNTEAFF. DNA of the CDR3: TGTGCCAGCGTCCAACTCTCAATGAACACTGAAGCTTTCTTT. V gene TRBV2 combines with J gene TRBJ1-1; D is unresolved. The CDR3 loop spans 14 amino acids. Trimming removed 8 bases from V and 0 bases from J, with 13 bases in between. In germline, CDR1 is SNHLY, CDR2 FYNNEI.

This clonotype showed up just a few times. The chain links TRBV3-1 to TRBJ2-7, with no clear D. V dropped 0 bases and J dropped 6 bases, with 12 bases sitting between them. Per germline, CDR1 LGHDT and CDR2 YNNKEL (reference sequence). The CDR3 runs to 14 residues. The CDR3: CASSQDALGREQYF. In DNA form, the CDR3 reads TGTGCCAGCAGCCAAGATGCCCTCGGGCGCGAGCAGTACTTC.

This clonotype was observed many times. V usage is TRBV27 and J usage is TRBJ2-2, with D tentatively TRBD2 (6 bases). Trimming cost V 3 bases and J 4 bases, with 9 bases left between them. Germline loops: CDR1 MNHEY, CDR2 SMNVEV (reference sequence). The CDR3 runs to 14 residues. The CDR3 region has the DNA TGTGCCAGCAGTTTGTTGGGGGGCACCGGGGAGCTGTTTTTT. Encoded protein: CASSLLGGTGELFF.

The V gene is TRBV12-3 or TRBV12-4, the J gene TRBJ2-7; D remains unclear. The CDR3 sequence is 13 residues long. V was cut by 4 bases and J by 2 bases, with 9 bases left in between. The CDR3 nucleotides are TGTGCCAGCAGTTCCCTTTTCACCTACGAGCAGTACTTC. It codes for CASSSLFTYEQYF.

This clonotype was seen ten or more times. V usage is TRBV12-3 or TRBV12-4 and J usage is TRBJ2-7; the match to TRBD2 covers 15 bases. The CDR3 is made up of 20 amino acids. Germline trimming cut 6 bases from V and 6 bases from J; bases unmatched to any gene: 21. The CDR3 region is CASSHRTGTSGRSIRREQYF. CDR3 bases: TGTGCCAGCAGCCACCGAACGGGGACTAGCGGGAGGTCGATCCGGCGCGAGCAGTACTTC.

Many counts were recorded for this clonotype. The chain links TRBV28 to TRBJ1-5; unclear D gene. The V end was cut by 7 bases, the J end by 10 bases, with 17 bases between. Germline assignment: CDR1 MDHEN and CDR2 SYDVKM. CDR3 length: 13 residues. The CDR3 spells CASTEIPTRPQHF. DNA for the CDR3: TGTGCCAGCACCGAAATCCCGACGCGTCCCCAGCATTTT.

For this clonotype: A much larger clone differs from this one at a single base, so this may be a read error. The chain is built from TRBV5-1 and TRBJ1-2; D is ambiguous. This CDR3 is built from 14 residues. Germline V gene sequence: CDR1 SGHRS, CDR2 YFSETQ. The CDR3 nucleotides are TGCGCCAACAGCATTGACGCGTCTGGGTATGGCTACACCTTC. It codes for CANSIDASGYGYTF.

This clonotype was seen ten or more times. This rearrangement joins TRBV7-2 to TRBJ1-1; no definite D call. The germline V gene has CDR1 SGHTA and CDR2 FQGNSA. V lost 4 bases to trimming and J lost 8 bases, with 14 bases between them. The CDR3 has 13 residues. The CDR3, as DNA: TGTGCCAGCAGCTACGGACCCATCGGGGAAGCTTTCTTT. Its protein product is CASSYGPIGEAFF.